The sequence of this T cell receptor (beta chain) was determined in a study of blood T cell repertoires in COVID-19. Whole-study context: Spain, Italy and the United States supplied samples that represented acute and convalescent COVID-19. The cDNA or gDNA used as material had been derived from T cells, B-cell-depleted T cells, or PBMCs.

In this sample, this clone turned up once. CDR1 is LGHDT, CDR2 YNNKEL, per germline (reference sequence). CDR3 length: 15 amino acids. Trimming shortened V by 0 bases and J by 9 bases, and 15 bases separated the two germline ends. As originally analysed: The authors estimated nucleated cell counts from reference gene primer amplification. Produced via immunoSEQ multiplex PCR; TCRdb's table is partial and in-frame only. That table gives V, J and clone size, and the DNA gave D and trimming. The sample contains some 300,000 clones, around 88% of which appear only once. Material: peripheral blood. The V gene is TRBV3-1 (or the pseudogene TRBV3-2), the J gene TRBJ2-1; D ambiguous. The clonotype was recovered from a woman in her twenties or thirties who had recovered from COVID-19. The CDR3 region is CASSQDWAASREQFF. In DNA, the CDR3 is TGTGCCAGCAGCCAAGATTGGGCAGCCTCTCGTGAGCAGTTCTTC.